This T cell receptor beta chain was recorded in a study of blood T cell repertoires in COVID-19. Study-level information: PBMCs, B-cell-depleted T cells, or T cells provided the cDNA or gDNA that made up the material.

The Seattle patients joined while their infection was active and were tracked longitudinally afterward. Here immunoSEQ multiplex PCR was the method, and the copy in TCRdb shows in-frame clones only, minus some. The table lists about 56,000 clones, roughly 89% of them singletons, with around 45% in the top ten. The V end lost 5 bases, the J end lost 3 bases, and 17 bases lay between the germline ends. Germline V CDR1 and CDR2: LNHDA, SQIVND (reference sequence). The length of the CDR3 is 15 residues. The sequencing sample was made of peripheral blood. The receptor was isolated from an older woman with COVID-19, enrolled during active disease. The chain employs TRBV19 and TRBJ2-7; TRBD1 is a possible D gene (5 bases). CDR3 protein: CASSPNWAGNYEQYF. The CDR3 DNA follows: TGTGCCAGTAGTCCAAACTGGGCAGGGAACTACGAGCAGTACTTC.